The present entry profiles one T cell receptor (beta chain) with its context. Authors' processing steps: The assay estimated nucleated cells by amplifying reference gene primers. Data came from immunoSEQ multiplex PCR; TCRdb stores just in-frame clones and leaves some out. From that table come the V and J calls and clone size; the DNA was used to work out D and trimming. The profile shows some 350,000 clones, around nine tenths of them singletons. The data belong to a study of blood T cell repertoires in COVID-19. Trimming took 6 bases from V and 8 from J; bases not matched to a gene: 7. Germline assignment: CDR1 KGHDR and CDR2 SFDVKD. The CDR3 consists of 14 residues. While infection was still active, Seattle patients were enrolled and then followed longitudinally.

V and J are TRBV24-1 and TRBJ2-1, with 9 bases identical to TRBD2. Sequenced sample: peripheral blood. This clonotype originated in a woman in her seventies with COVID-19, enrolled during active disease. The CDR3 is CATSKGLARYEQFF. In nucleotides, the CDR3 is TGTGCCACCAGTAAGGGACTAGCTAGGTATGAGCAGTTCTTC.